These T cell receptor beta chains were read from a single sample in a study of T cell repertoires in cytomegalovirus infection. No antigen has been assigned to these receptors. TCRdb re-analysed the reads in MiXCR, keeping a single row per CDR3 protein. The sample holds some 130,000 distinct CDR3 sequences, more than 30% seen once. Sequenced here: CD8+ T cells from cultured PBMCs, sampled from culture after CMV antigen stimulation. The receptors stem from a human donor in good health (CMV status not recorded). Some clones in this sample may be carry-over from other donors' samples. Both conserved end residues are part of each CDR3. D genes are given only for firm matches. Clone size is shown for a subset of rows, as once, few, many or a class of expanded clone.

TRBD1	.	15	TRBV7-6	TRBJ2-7	CASSPGTVPLYEQYF	TGTGCCAGCAGCCCAGGGACAGTCCCCCTCTACGAGCAGTACTTC
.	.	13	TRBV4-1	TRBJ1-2	CASSQDGIRGYTF	TGCGCCAGCAGCCAAGACGGGATTAGAGGCTACACCTTC
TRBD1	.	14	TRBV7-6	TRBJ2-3	CASKRDRGRGTQYF	TGTGCCAGCAAACGGGACAGGGGGCGAGGTACGCAGTATTTT
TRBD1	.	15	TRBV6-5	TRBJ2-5	CASSYLTGSQETQYF	TGTGCCAGCAGTTACTTGACAGGGAGTCAAGAGACCCAGTACTTC
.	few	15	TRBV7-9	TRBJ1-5	CASSLGITGWQPQHF	TGTGCCAGCAGCTTAGGTATCACAGGGTGGCAGCCCCAGCATTTT
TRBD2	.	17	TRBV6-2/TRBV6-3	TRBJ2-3	CASSYPTSFPVTDTQYF	TGTGCCAGCAGTTACCCGACTAGCTTCCCGGTAACAGATACGCAGTATTTT
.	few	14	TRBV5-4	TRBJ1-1	CASRGEGQNTEAFF	TGTGCCAGCAGAGGTGAGGGGCAAAACACTGAAGCTTTCTTT
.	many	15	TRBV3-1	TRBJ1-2	CASSQQGVDSHGYTF	TGTGCCAGCAGCCAACAGGGTGTTGACTCCCATGGCTACACCTTC
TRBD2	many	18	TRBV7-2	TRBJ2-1	CASSLFGGSGGAYNEQFF	TGTGCCAGCAGCTTATTCGGAGGAAGCGGGGGGGCCTACAATGAGCAGTTCTTC
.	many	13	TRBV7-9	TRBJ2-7	CASSGDIPYEQYF	TGTGCCAGCAGCGGGGACATACCCTACGAGCAGTACTTC
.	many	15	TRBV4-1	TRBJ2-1	CASSQVDSQYNEQFF	TGCGCCAGCAGCCAAGTCGACAGCCAGTACAATGAGCAGTTCTTC
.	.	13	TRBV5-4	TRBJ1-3	CASSLVLGDTIYF	TGTGCCAGCAGCTTGGTATTGGGAGACACCATATATTTT
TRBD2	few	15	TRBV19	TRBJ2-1	CASSLSASGGNEQFF	TGTGCCAGTAGTCTATCAGCTAGCGGGGGGAATGAGCAGTTCTTC
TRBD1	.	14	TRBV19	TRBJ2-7	CASSIGTGDYEQYF	TGTGCCAGTAGTATAGGGACAGGGGACTACGAGCAGTACTTC
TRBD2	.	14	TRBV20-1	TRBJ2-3	CSANSGGDTDTQYF	TGCAGTGCTAATAGCGGGGGAGACACAGATACGCAGTATTTT
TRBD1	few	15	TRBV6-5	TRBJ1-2	CASSPYPRDSYGYTF	TGTGCCAGCAGTCCCTACCCCCGGGACAGCTATGGCTACACCTTC
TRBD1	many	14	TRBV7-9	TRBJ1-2	CASSHRDSPYGYTF	TGTGCCAGCAGCCACCGGGACAGCCCCTATGGCTACACCTTC
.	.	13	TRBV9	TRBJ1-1	CASSVVDNTEAFF	TGTGCCAGCAGCGTAGTGGACAACACTGAAGCTTTCTTT
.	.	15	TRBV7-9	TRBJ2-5	CASSLVGLGQETQYF	TGTGCCAGCAGCTTAGTGGGACTGGGACAAGAGACCCAGTACTTC
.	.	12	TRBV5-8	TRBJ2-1	CASSLPSSRPFF	TGTGCCAGCAGCTTACCTAGCTCCCGCCCGTTCTTC
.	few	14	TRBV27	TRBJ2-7	CASSTAAKTYEQYF	TGTGCCAGCAGCACGGCAGCTAAAACCTACGAGCAGTACTTC
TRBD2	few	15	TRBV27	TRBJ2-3	CASSMGAGGSDTQYF	TGTGCCAGCAGTATGGGAGCGGGGGGATCAGATACGCAGTATTTT
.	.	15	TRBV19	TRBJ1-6	CASSWRDSNNSPLHF	TGTGCCAGTAGTTGGCGGGATTCAAATAATTCACCCCTCCACTTT
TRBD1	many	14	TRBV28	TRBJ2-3	CASSLQGGTDTQYF	TGTGCCAGCAGTTTACAGGGGGGCACAGATACGCAGTATTTT
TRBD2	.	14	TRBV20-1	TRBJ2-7	CSARDVAGGLEQYF	TGCAGTGCTAGAGATGTAGCGGGGGGGCTCGAGCAGTACTTC
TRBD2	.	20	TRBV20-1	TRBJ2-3	CSASPSERGLAGWGTDTQYF	TGCAGTGCTAGTCCCTCCGAGCGGGGATTAGCGGGGTGGGGCACAGATACGCAGTATTTT
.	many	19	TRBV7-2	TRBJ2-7	CASSLYPGLSRVPLYEQYF	TGTGCCAGCAGCTTATATCCGGGTCTATCGCGGGTGCCCCTCTACGAGCAGTACTTC
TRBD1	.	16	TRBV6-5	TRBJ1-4	CASGSGWGQGYEKLFF	TGTGCCAGCGGCTCAGGGTGGGGACAGGGGTATGAAAAACTGTTTTTT
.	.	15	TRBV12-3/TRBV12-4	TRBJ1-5	CASSDSRYSNQPQHF	TGTGCCAGCAGTGACAGTCGTTATAGCAATCAGCCCCAGCATTTT
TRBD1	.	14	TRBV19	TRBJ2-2	CASIGRGSTGELFF	TGTGCCAGTATAGGCAGGGGGAGCACCGGGGAGCTGTTTTTT
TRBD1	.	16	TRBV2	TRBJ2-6	CASTDYDRAGANVLTF	TGTGCCAGCACTGATTATGACAGGGCTGGGGCCAACGTCCTGACTTTC
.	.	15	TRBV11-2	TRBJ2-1	CASSLVQGFHNEQFF	TGTGCCAGCAGCTTAGTCCAGGGGTTCCACAATGAGCAGTTCTTC
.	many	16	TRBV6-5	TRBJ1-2	CASSLSGWTGEYGYTF	TGTGCCAGCAGTTTATCCGGCTGGACGGGAGAGTATGGCTACACCTTC
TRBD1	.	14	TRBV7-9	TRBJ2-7	CASSLGDRPHEQYF	TGTGCCAGCAGCTTAGGGGACAGGCCCCACGAGCAGTACTTC
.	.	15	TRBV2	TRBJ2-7	CASSEARRLGYELYF	TGTGCCAGCAGTGAAGCGCGAAGGCTGGGGTACGAGCTGTACTTC
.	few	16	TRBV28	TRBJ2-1	CASSLQAGLQGDEQFF	TGTGCCAGCAGTTTACAAGCCGGGTTGCAAGGCGATGAGCAGTTCTTC
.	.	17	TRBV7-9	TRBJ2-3	CASSFTGGSAPRDTQYF	TGTGCCAGCAGCTTTACCGGGGGCAGCGCACCACGGGATACGCAGTATTTT
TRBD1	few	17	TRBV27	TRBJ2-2	CASSLGGQGLYTGELFF	TGTGCCAGCAGTCTTGGCGGACAGGGGCTTTACACCGGGGAGCTGTTTTTT
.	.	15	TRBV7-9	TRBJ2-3	CASSPTGSYTDTQYF	TGTGCCAGCAGCCCGACGGGGTCTTACACAGATACGCAGTATTTT
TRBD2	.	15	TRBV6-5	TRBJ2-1	CANSYSGLAGYEQFF	TGTGCCAACAGTTACAGCGGACTAGCGGGGTATGAGCAGTTCTTC
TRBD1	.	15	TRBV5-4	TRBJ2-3	CASSLDRGRTDTQYF	TGTGCCAGCAGCTTGGACAGGGGGCGCACAGATACGCAGTATTTT
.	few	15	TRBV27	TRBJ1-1	CASRDLGTTYTEAFF	TGTGCCAGCAGGGACTTAGGGACAACCTACACTGAAGCTTTCTTT